This T cell receptor beta chain appears in the sequencing data of a study of T-cell memory formation after mild COVID-19. Notes on the study in general: Pre-infection memory harbored some responding clones, suggesting cross-reactive memory joined.

In regard to this clonotype: The antigen remains undetermined. The junction departs from the called germline gene at one end, perhaps through a read error.

The CDR3 has 14 amino acids. Per germline, CDR1 DFQATT and CDR2 SNEGSKA (reference sequence). One entry per CDR3 protein, called by TCRdb with MiXCR from the 5' RACE reads. The table records 150,000 to 200,000 distinct CDR3 sequences, roughly 14% of them present only once. Material for sequencing was PBMCs or a T cell subset sorted from them (not recorded which). The sequence derives from an adult woman who had mild COVID-19 (a few samples of this study predate the infection). Cell type and time point are not known. The chain uses TRBV20-1 and TRBJ2-5, with D possibly matching TRBD2 (6 bases). The CDR3 here is CSAIPSVSTQTQYF. CDR3 nucleotides: TGCAGTGCTATTCCTAGCGTCTCCACCCAGACGCAGTACTTC.